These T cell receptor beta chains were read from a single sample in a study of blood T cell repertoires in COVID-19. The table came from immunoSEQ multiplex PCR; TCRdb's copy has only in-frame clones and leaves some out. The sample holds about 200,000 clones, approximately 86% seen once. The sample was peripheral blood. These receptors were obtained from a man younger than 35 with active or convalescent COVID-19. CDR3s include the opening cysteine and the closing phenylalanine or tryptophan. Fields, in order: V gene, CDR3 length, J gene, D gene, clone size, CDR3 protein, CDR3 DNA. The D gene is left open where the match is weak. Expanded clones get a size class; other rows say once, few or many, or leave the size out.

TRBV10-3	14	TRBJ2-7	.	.	CAISEFAGAYEQYF	TGTGCCATCAGTGAGTTCGCCGGGGCCTACGAGCAGTACTTC
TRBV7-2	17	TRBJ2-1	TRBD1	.	CASSTQGANTPSNEQFF	TGTGCCAGCAGCACCCAGGGGGCGAATACCCCATCCAATGAGCAGTTCTTC
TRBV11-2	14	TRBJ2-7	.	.	CASSLDLAPYEQYF	TGTGCCAGCAGCTTAGATTTGGCCCCCTACGAGCAGTACTTC
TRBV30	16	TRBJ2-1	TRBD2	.	CAWSSPGGGSYNEQFF	TGTGCCTGGAGTTCGCCCGGGGGGGGCTCCTACAATGAGCAGTTCTTC
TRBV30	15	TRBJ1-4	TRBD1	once	CAWSVKLGQATSLFF	TGTGCCTGGAGTGTAAAGCTGGGACAGGCTACTTCACTGTTTTTT
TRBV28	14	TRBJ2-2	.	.	CASLRTGNTGELFF	TGTGCCAGCCTACGGACTGGAAACACCGGGGAGCTGTTTTTT
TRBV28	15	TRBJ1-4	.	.	CASSLSGGINEKLFF	TGTGCCAGCAGTTTATCGGGGGGAATAAATGAAAAACTGTTTTTT
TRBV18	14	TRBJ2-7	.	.	CASSPAGSVYEQYF	TGTGCCAGCTCACCAGCAGGCTCCGTATACGAGCAGTACTTC
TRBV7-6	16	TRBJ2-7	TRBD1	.	CASSSSLGQGAREQYF	TGTGCCAGCAGTTCCTCTCTGGGACAGGGGGCTCGGGAGCAGTACTTC
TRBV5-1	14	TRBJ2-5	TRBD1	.	CASSSRTGQETQYF	TGCGCCAGCAGCTCTAGGACAGGGCAAGAGACCCAGTACTTC
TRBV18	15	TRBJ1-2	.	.	CASSPPGGVDYGYTF	TGTGCCAGCTCACCTCCGGGGGGGGTCGACTATGGCTACACCTTC
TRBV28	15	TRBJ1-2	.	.	CASSPPGAMTRGYTF	TGTGCCAGCAGTCCTCCCGGAGCTATGACGCGAGGCTACACCTTC
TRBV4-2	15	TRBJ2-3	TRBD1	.	CASSSGTGGVDTQYF	TGTGCCAGCAGCTCCGGGACAGGGGGCGTAGATACGCAGTATTTT
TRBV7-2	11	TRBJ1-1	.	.	CASNRNTEAFF	TGTGCCAGCAACAGGAACACTGAAGCTTTCTTT
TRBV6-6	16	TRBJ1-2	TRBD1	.	CASSLGQAGQLGGYTF	TGTGCCAGCAGTTTGGGACAGGCAGGCCAATTGGGGGGCTACACCTTC
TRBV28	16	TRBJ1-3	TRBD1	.	CASSAPGQGVGNTIYF	TGTGCCAGCAGTGCCCCGGGACAGGGGGTGGGAAACACCATATATTTT
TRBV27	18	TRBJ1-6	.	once	CASSPRAAASSYNSPLHF	TGTGCCAGCAGTCCGCGGGCGGCGGCAAGCTCCTATAATTCACCCCTCCACTTT
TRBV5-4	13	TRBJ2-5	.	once	CASSLSGQETQYF	TGTGCCAGCAGCTTGTCGGGGCAAGAGACCCAGTACTTC
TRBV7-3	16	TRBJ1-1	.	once	CASSLGPLSVNTEAFF	TGTGCCAGCAGCTTAGGGCCTCTTTCGGTGAACACTGAAGCTTTCTTT
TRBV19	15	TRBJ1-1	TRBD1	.	CASSIKGQMNTEAFF	TGTGCCAGTAGTATTAAGGGACAGATGAACACTGAAGCTTTCTTT
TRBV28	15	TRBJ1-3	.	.	CASSFQTPLGNTIYF	TGTGCCAGCAGTTTCCAGACACCCCTAGGAAACACCATATATTTT
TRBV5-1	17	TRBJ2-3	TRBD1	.	CASSAYRGRLTADTQYF	TGCGCCAGCAGCGCTTACAGGGGACGCCTTACCGCAGATACGCAGTATTTT
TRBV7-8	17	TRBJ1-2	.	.	CASSPRRDMTSDYGYTF	TGTGCCAGCAGCCCCAGACGGGACATGACTTCGGACTATGGCTACACCTTC
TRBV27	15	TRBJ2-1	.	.	CASSLGWVAAHEQFF	TGTGCCAGCAGTCTGGGGTGGGTAGCGGCCCATGAGCAGTTCTTC
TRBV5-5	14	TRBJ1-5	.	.	CASSLASAGQPQHF	TGTGCCAGCAGCTTGGCCTCGGCGGGGCAGCCCCAGCATTTT
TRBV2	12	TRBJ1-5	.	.	CASSVGGGPQHF	TGTGCCAGCAGCGTCGGGGGAGGGCCCCAGCATTTT
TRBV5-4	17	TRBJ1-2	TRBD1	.	CASSLAPLGQGADGYTF	TGTGCCAGCAGCTTGGCCCCACTGGGACAGGGGGCGGATGGCTACACCTTC
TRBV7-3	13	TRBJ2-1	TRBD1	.	CASSRQGAQEQFF	TGTGCCAGCAGCCGACAGGGGGCTCAAGAGCAGTTCTTC
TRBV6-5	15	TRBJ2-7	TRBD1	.	CASRPRDRASYEQYF	TGTGCCAGCAGGCCCCGGGACAGGGCATCCTACGAGCAGTACTTC
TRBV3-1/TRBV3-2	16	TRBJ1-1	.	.	CASSQEGARRNTEAFF	TGTGCCAGCAGCCAAGAGGGGGCCAGGCGGAACACTGAAGCTTTCTTT
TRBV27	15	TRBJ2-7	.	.	CASSLRGTLPYEQYF	TGTGCCAGCAGTTTGCGGGGCACACTACCGTACGAGCAGTACTTC
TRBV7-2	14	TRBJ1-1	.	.	CASSLQEKNTEAFF	TGTGCCAGCAGCTTACAGGAAAAGAACACTGAAGCTTTCTTT
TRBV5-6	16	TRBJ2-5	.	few	CASSSRGGARQETQYF	TGTGCCAGCAGCTCCAGGGGAGGGGCCCGCCAAGAGACCCAGTACTTC
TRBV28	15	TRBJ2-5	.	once	CASSLGRGDLKTQYF	TGTGCCAGCAGCCTGGGCCGGGGAGACTTGAAGACCCAGTACTTC